This TCR beta chain was identified in a study of blood T cell repertoires in COVID-19. Study context: Samples representing acute and convalescent COVID-19 were sourced from the United States, Italy and Spain. T cells, B-cell-depleted T cells, or PBMCs provided the cDNA or gDNA that served as material.

Original analysis: Amplification with reference gene primers provided the estimates of nucleated cell counts. Only in-frame clones appear in the TCRdb table, and some are missing; sequencing was by immunoSEQ multiplex PCR. That table is the source of V, J and clone size, and D and trimming were worked out from the DNA. Here the sample spans around 21,000 clones, approximately 84% being singletons. Per germline, CDR1 ENHRY and CDR2 SYGVKD. The CDR3 is 15 residues long. The V end lost 4 bases, the J end lost 0 bases, and 10 bases lay between the germline ends. The rearrangement uses TRBV10-3 and TRBJ1-5; a weak D match, TRBD1 (5 bases). The receptor's source is a man aged 35-49 years with acute or convalescent COVID-19. The specimen was peripheral blood. CDR3 sequence reads: CAISADSYSNQPQHF. CDR3 bases: TGTGCCATCAGTGCCGACAGCTATAGCAATCAGCCCCAGCATTTT.